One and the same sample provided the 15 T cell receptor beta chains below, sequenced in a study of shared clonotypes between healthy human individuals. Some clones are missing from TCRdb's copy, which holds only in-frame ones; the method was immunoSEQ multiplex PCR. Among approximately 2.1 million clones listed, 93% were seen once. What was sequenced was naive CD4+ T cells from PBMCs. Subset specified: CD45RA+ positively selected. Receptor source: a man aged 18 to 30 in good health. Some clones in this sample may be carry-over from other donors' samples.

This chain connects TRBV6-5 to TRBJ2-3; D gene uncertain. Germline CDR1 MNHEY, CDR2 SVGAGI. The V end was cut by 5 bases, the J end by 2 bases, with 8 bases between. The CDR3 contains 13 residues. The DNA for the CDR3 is TGTGCCAGCAGTCCTGGGGACACAGATACGCAGTATTTT. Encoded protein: CASSPGDTDTQYF.

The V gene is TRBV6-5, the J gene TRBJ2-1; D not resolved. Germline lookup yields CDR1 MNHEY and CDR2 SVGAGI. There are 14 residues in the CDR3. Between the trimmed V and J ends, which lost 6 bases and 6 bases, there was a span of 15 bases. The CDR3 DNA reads TGTGCCAGCAGACTTAGGACCACCTCCAATGAGCAGTTCTTC. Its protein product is CASRLRTTSNEQFF.

CDR3 in amino acids: CASRRDSYNEQFF. DNA of the CDR3: TGTGCCAGCCGAAGAGATTCCTACAATGAGCAGTTCTTC. The rearrangement uses TRBV27 and TRBJ2-1; D gene ambiguous. The ends were cut back, 8 bases at V and 1 base at J, with 9 bases in the middle. Germline V lookup: CDR1 MNHEY, CDR2 SMNVEV (reference sequence). CDR3 size: 13 residues.

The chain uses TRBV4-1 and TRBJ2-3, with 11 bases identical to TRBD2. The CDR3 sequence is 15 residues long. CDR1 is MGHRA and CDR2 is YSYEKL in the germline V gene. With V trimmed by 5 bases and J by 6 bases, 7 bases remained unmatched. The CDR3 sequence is CASSSIAGGGDTQYF. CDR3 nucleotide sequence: TGCGCCAGCAGCTCCATAGCGGGAGGGGGGGATACGCAGTATTTT.

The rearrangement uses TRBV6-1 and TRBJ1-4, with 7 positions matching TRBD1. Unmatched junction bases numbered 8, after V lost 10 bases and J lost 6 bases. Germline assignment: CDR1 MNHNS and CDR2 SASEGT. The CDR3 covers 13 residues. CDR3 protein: CATALQGYEKLFF. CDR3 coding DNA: TGTGCCACCGCACTACAGGGGTATGAAAAACTGTTTTTT.

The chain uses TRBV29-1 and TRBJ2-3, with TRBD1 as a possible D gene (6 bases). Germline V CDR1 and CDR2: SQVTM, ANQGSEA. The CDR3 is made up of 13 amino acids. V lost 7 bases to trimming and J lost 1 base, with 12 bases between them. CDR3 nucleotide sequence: TGCAGCGAGGCGACAGGAGGCACAGATACGCAGTATTTT. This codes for CSEATGGTDTQYF.

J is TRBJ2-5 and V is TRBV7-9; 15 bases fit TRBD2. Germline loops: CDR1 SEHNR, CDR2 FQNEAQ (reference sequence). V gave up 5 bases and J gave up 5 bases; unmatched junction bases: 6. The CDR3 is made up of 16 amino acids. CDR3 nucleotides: TGTGCCAGCAGCGGACTAGCGGGAGGGGCGAGGGAGACCCAGTACTTC. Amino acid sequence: CASSGLAGGARETQYF.

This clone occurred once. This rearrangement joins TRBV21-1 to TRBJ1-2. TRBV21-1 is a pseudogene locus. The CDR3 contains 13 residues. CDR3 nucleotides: TGTGCCAGCAGCCGAACTTTTCCCTATGGCTACACCTTC. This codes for CASSRTFPYGYTF.

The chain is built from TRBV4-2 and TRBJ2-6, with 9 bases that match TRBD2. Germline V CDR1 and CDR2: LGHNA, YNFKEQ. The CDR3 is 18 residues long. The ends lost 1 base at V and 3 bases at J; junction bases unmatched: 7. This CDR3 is CASSQVGLAGFGANVLTF. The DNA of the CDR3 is TGTGCCAGCAGCCAAGTTGGTCTAGCGGGATTTGGGGCCAACGTCCTGACTTTC.

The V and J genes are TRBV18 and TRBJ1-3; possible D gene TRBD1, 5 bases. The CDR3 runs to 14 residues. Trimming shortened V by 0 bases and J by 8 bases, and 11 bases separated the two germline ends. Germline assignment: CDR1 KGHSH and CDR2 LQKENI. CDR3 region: CASSPPGLSDTIYF. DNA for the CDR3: TGTGCCAGCTCACCACCGGGACTATCGGACACCATATATTTT. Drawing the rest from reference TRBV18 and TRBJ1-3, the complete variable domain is NAGVMQNPRHLVRRRGQEARLRCSPMKGHSHVYWYRQLPEEGLKFMVYLQKENIIDESGMPKERFSAEFPKEGPSILRIQQVVRGDSAAYFCASSPPGLSDTIYFGEGSWLTVV.

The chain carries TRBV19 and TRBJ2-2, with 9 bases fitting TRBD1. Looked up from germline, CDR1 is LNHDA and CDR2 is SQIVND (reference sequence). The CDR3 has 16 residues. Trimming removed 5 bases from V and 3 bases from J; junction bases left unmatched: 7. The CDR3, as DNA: TGTGCCAGTAGTGTCCACTGGACAGGGGACACCGGGGAGCTGTTTTTT. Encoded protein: CASSVHWTGDTGELFF.

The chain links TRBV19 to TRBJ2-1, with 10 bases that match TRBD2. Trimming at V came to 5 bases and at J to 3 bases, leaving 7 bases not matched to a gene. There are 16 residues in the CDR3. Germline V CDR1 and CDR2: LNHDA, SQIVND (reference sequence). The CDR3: CASSQGLAENYNEQFF. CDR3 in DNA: TGTGCCAGTAGTCAAGGACTAGCGGAGAACTACAATGAGCAGTTCTTC.

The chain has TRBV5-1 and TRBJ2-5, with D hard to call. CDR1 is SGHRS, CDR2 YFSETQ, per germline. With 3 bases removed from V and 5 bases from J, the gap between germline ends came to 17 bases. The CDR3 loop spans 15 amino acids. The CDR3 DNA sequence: TGCGCCAGCAGCTCAGGTGACACGGCCGTTGAGACCCAGTACTTC. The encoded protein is CASSSGDTAVETQYF.

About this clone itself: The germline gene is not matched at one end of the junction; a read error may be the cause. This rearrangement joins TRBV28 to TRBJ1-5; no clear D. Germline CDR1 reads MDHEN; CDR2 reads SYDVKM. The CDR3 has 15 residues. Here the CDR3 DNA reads TGTGTCAGCAGAGTAGGAGATATGAGCAATCAGCCCCAGCATTTT. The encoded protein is CVSRVGDMSNQPQHF.

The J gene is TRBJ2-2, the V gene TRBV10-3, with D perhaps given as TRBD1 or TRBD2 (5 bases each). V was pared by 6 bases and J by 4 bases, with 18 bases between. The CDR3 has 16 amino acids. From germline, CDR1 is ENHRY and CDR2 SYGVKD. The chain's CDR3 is CAISDPRGAGTGELFF. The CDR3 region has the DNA TGTGCCATCAGCGACCCCCGAGGGGCGGGCACCGGGGAGCTGTTTTTT.